A single sample gave rise to the 10 T cell receptor beta chains below, sequenced in a study of blood T cell repertoires in COVID-19. Repertoires were generated with immunoSEQ multiplex PCR, while TCRdb's copy carries only in-frame clones and drops some. This table holds roughly 160,000 clones, over 80% found once. What was sequenced was peripheral blood. The receptors were gathered from an older woman with acute or convalescent COVID-19.

V usage is TRBV6-5 and J usage is TRBJ2-7, with D perhaps TRBD2 (6 bases). CDR1 and CDR2 from the germline V gene are MNHEY and SVGAGI. V lost 7 bases and J 3 bases, leaving 13 bases between the germline ends. This CDR3 is built from 13 residues. The CDR3 bases are TGTGCCAGCACCATCCCCGGGGGCTACGAGCAGTACTTC. Its translation is CASTIPGGYEQYF.

The rearrangement links TRBV27 to TRBJ1-5, with D tentatively TRBD1 (6 bases). V lost 6 bases and J 0 bases, leaving 24 bases between the germline ends. Per the germline V gene, CDR1 is MNHEY and CDR2 is SMNVEV (reference sequence). This CDR3 region has 19 residues. CDR3 loop: CASSRRQEPGINSNQPQHF. The CDR3 coding sequence is TGTGCCAGCAGCCGAAGACAGGAGCCGGGGATCAATAGCAATCAGCCCCAGCATTTT.

Notes on this clone: The junction and the germline gene differ at one end; a read error may be behind it. The chain uses TRBV7-7 and TRBJ2-1; 13 positions agree with TRBD2. CDR3 size: 16 residues. The germline gives CDR1 SSHAT, CDR2 FNYEAQ (reference sequence). The CDR3 DNA is TGTGCTAGCAGCTCCGGACTAGCGGGGGTGTACAATGAGCAGTTCTTC. It translates to CASSSGLAGVYNEQFF.

This clone has a handful of counts. CDR3 sequence: CASSLLAGGPLDTQYF. CDR3 in DNA: TGTGCCAGCAGTTTGCTAGCGGGGGGGCCCCTAGATACGCAGTATTTT. The rearrangement uses TRBV27 and TRBJ2-3; 12 bases fit TRBD2. The CDR3 is made up of 16 amino acids. Losses at the gene ends were 3 bases for V and 5 bases for J; bases not matched to a gene: 6. Germline CDR1 and CDR2: MNHEY and SMNVEV (reference sequence).

This chain uses TRBV11-3 with TRBJ2-1; 7 bases are a match to TRBD1. With V trimmed by 5 bases and J by 4 bases, 2 bases remained unmatched. CDR3 size: 13 residues. In germline, CDR1 is SGHNT, CDR2 YENEEA. CDR3 amino acids: CASSPQGYNEQFF. In nucleotides, the CDR3 is TGTGCCAGCAGCCCACAGGGGTACAATGAGCAGTTCTTC.

V usage is TRBV5-1 and J usage is TRBJ1-2; D is uncertain. The ends were cut back, 3 bases at V and 4 bases at J, with 13 bases in the middle. The germline gives CDR1 SGHRS, CDR2 YFSETQ. This CDR3 is 14 amino acids long. The CDR3 DNA reads as TGCGCCAGCAGCTCTTTAGAGGGCTCCTATGGCTACACCTTC. Amino acid sequence: CASSSLEGSYGYTF.

This clone was counted a few times. The rearrangement joins TRBV19 to TRBJ2-3, with D possibly being TRBD2 (6 bases). CDR3 length: 16 amino acids. The V gene lost 5 bases and the J gene lost 3 bases, with 18 bases spanning the gap. CDR1 and CDR2 from the germline V gene are LNHDA and SQIVND (reference sequence). The CDR3 sequence is CASSDAGGSGTDTQYF. The CDR3 coding sequence is TGTGCCAGTAGTGACGCCGGGGGATCGGGGACAGATACGCAGTATTTT.

V gene TRBV7-2 combines with J gene TRBJ2-3; TRBD1 agrees at 7 bases. The germline V gene encodes CDR1 SGHTA and CDR2 FQGNSA. The CDR3 has 14 residues. With V trimmed by 1 base and J by 6 bases, 4 bases remained unmatched. The CDR3 bases are TGTGCCAGCAGCTTAGAGAGGGGGCCGGATACGCAGTATTTT. Its translation is CASSLERGPDTQYF.

The chain is built from TRBV6-5 and TRBJ1-4; 7 bases agree with TRBD1. The CDR3 consists of 15 residues. Trimming cost V 5 bases and J 11 bases; bases outside gene matches: 14. Looked up from germline, CDR1 is MNHEY and CDR2 is SVGAGI. The CDR3 DNA reads as TGTGCCAGCAGTACCTTGACAGGGCCTACTAGTAAACTGTTTTTT. Its protein product is CASSTLTGPTSKLFF.

This rearrangement joins TRBV6-2 or TRBV6-3 to TRBJ1-5, with a possible D match to TRBD1 (5 bases). The ends were cut back, 6 bases at V and 3 bases at J, with 15 bases in the middle. CDR3 size: 15 residues. Germline CDR1 MNHEY, CDR2 SVGEGT. The CDR3, as DNA: TGTGCCAGCAGCTCAGGGTTTTTGGACAATCAGCCCCAGCATTTT. Encoded protein: CASSSGFLDNQPQHF.